The clone carrying this TCR beta chain was picked up many times. Its antigen is not known. The germline CDR1 and CDR2 sequences are DFQATT and SNEGSKA (reference sequence). The J segment lost 5 bases and the V segment lost 0 bases, leaving 6 bases of the junction unmatched. This CDR3 is 14 amino acids long. This sample is drawn from a study of T-cell memory formation after mild COVID-19. Study observations and caveats: Pre-infection memory held some responding clones, suggesting pre-existing cross-reactive T cells responded. CD4+ contracting clones were found mainly in CM and EM, and CD8+ ones in EMRA.

TCRdb re-analysed the 5' RACE reads in MiXCR, keeping a single row per CDR3 protein. The table has approximately 89,000 distinct CDR3 sequences, around a quarter seen once. This receptor was taken from a man aged 18 to 35 who had mild COVID-19 (a few samples of this study predate the infection). Cell type and time point are not known. The chain uses TRBV20-1 and TRBJ2-5, with 7 bases fitting TRBD2. The sample taken for sequencing was PBMCs or a T cell subset sorted from them (not recorded which). The CDR3 nucleotides read TGCAGTGCTAGAGATGGGGGGGAGGGGGAGACCCAGTACTTC. Protein: CSARDGGEGETQYF.